This T cell receptor (beta chain) is from a study of blood T cell repertoires in COVID-19. Study-level information: Sample material is recorded as cDNA or gDNA derived from T cells, B-cell-depleted T cells, or PBMCs.

The CDR3 is made up of 14 amino acids. Germline V gene data show CDR1 as KGHSH and CDR2 as LQKENI. Germline trimming cut 3 bases from V and 6 bases from J; bases unmatched to any gene: 2. This table comes from immunoSEQ multiplex PCR, and its TCRdb copy is limited to in-frame clones, with some not included. The sample has about 440,000 clones; 70% to 90% are singletons. Individuals aged about 18 to 90 years were recruited from approximately 22 US areas. Assignments of participants to cohorts depended upon their own reported clinical history. Sample: PBMCs or T cells enriched from blood (not recorded which). The origin of this receptor is a woman aged 18 to 35 with acute COVID-19. The chain employs TRBV18 and TRBJ1-6; 7 nucleotides align to TRBD1. The CDR3 here is CASSPDRANSPLHF. CDR3 DNA sequence: TGTGCCAGCTCACCCGACAGGGCTAATTCACCCCTCCACTTT. Full variable domain (remainder filled in from reference TRBV18 and TRBJ1-6): NAGVMQNPRHLVRRRGQEARLRCSPMKGHSHVYWYRQLPEEGLKFMVYLQKENIIDESGMPKERFSAEFPKEGPSILRIQQVVRGDSAAYFCASSPDRANSPLHFGNGTRLTVT.